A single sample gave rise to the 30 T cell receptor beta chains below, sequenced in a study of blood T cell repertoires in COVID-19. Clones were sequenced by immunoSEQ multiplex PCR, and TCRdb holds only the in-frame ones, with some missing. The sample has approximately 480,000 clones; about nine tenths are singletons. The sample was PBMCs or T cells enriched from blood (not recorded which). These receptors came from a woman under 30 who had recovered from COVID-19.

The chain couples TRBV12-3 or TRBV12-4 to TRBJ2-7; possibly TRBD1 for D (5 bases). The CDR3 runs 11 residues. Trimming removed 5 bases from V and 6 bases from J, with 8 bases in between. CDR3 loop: CASSIRGEQYF. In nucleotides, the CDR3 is TGTGCCAGCAGTATTAGGGGCGAGCAGTACTTC.

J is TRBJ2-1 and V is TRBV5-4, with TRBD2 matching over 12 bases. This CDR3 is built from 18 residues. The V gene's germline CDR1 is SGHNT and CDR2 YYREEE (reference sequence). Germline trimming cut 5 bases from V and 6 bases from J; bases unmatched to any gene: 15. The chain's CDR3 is CASSLTRLAGEYGNEQFF. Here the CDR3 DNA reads TGTGCCAGCAGTTTAACGCGACTAGCGGGGGAGTACGGCAATGAGCAGTTCTTC.

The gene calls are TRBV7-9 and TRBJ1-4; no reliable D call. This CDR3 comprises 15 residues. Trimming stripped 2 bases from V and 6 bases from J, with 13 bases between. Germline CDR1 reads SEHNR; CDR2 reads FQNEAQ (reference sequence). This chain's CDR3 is CASSLFRFNDEKLFF. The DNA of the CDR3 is TGTGCCAGCAGCTTATTCAGGTTCAACGATGAAAAACTGTTTTTT.

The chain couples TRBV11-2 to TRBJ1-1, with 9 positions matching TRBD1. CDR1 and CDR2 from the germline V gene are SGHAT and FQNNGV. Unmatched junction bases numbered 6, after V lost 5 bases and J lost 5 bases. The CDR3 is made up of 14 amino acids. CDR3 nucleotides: TGTGCCAGCAGCACCGGGACAGGGAAGACTGAAGCTTTCTTT. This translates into CASSTGTGKTEAFF.

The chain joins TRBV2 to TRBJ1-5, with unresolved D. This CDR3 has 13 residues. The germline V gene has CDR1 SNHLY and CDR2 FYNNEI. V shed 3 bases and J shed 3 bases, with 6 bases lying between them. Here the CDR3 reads CASSEDFNQPQHF. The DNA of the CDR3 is TGTGCCAGCAGTGAGGACTTCAATCAGCCCCAGCATTTT.

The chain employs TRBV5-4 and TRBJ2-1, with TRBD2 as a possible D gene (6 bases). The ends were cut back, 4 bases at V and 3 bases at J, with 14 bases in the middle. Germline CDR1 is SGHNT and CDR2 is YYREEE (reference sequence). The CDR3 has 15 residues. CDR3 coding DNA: TGTGCCAGCAGCACCGGGACTGATAACTACAATGAGCAGTTCTTC. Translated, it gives CASSTGTDNYNEQFF.

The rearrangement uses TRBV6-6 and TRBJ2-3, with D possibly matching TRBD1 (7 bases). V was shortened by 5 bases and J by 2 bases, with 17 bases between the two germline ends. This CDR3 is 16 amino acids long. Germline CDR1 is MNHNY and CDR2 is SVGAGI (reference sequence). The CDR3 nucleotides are TGTGCCAGCAGTCGAGCGGGCAGGGGGTCCACAGATACGCAGTATTTT. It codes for CASSRAGRGSTDTQYF.

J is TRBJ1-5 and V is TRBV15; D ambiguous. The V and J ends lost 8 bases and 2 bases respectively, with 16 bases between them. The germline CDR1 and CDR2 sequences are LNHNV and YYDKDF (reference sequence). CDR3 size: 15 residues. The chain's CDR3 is CATRINAVGNQPQHF. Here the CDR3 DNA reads TGTGCCACCCGTATAAACGCAGTGGGCAATCAGCCCCAGCATTTT.

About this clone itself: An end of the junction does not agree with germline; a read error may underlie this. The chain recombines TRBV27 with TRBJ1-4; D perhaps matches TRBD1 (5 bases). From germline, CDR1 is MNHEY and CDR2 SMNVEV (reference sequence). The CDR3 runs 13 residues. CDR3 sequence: CASRFGGNEKLFF. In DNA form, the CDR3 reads TGTGCCAGCCGTTTTGGGGGGAATGAAAAACTGTTTTTT.

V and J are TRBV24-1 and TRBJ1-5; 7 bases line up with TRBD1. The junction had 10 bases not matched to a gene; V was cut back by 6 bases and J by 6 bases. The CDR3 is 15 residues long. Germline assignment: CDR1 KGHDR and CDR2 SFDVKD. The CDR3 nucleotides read TGTGCCACCAGTAGAGGAACAGGGGAGTCTCAGCCCCAGCATTTT. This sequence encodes CATSRGTGESQPQHF.

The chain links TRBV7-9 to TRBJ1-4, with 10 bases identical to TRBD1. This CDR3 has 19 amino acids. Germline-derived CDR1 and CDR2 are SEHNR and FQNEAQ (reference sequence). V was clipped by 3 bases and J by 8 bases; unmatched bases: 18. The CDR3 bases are TGTGCCAGCAGCTTTTTCACGCCAGCCGGGACAGGGGTGCGGGAAAAACTGTTTTTT. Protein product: CASSFFTPAGTGVREKLFF. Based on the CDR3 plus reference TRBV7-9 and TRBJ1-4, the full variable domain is DTGVSQNPRHKITKRGQNVTFRCDPISEHNRLYWYRQTLGQGPEFLTYFQNEAQLEKSRLLSDRFSAERPKGSFSTLEIQRTEQGDSAMYLCASSFFTPAGTGVREKLFFGSGTQLSVL.

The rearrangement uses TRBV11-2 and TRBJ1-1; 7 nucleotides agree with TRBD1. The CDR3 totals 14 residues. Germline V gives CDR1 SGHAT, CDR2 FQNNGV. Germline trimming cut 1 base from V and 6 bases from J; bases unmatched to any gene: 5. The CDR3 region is CASSLVRTGPEAFF. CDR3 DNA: TGTGCCAGCAGCTTAGTAAGGACAGGACCTGAAGCTTTCTTT.

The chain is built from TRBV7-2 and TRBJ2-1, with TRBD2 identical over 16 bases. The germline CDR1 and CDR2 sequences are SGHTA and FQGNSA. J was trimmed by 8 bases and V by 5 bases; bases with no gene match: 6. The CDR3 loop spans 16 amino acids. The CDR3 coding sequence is TGTGCCAGCAGCCGGGGACTAGCGGGGGGGCAGGATGAGCAGTTCTTC. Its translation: CASSRGLAGGQDEQFF.

CDR3 DNA: TGTGCCAGCACCATCACTGGGGACAGGGGTCATCAGCCCCAGCATTTT. This codes for CASTITGDRGHQPQHF. The rearrangement links TRBV28 to TRBJ1-5, with TRBD1 identical over 10 bases. The CDR3 sequence is 16 residues long. Germline-derived CDR1 and CDR2 are MDHEN and SYDVKM. V lost 7 bases to trimming and J lost 5 bases; unmatched junction nucleotides: 11.

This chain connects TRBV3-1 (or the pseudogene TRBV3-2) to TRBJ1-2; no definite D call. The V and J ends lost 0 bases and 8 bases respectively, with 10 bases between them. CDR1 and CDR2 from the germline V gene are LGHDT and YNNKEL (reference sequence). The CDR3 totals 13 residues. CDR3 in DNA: TGTGCCAGCAGCCAAGAAGGTACCAGGGGCTACACCTTC. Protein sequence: CASSQEGTRGYTF.

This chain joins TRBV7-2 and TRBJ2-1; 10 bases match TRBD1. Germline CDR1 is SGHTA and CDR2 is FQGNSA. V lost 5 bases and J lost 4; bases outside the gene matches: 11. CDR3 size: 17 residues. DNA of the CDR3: TGTGCCAGCAGCCCCCTTTGGACAGGGGGTGAGTACAATGAGCAGTTCTTC. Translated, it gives CASSPLWTGGEYNEQFF. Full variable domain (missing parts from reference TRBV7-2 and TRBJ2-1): GAGVSQSPSNKVTEKGKDVELRCDPISGHTALYWYRQSLGQGLEFLIYFQGNSAPDKSGLPSDRFSAERTGGSVSTLTIQRTQQEDSAVYLCASSPLWTGGEYNEQFFGPGTRLTVL.

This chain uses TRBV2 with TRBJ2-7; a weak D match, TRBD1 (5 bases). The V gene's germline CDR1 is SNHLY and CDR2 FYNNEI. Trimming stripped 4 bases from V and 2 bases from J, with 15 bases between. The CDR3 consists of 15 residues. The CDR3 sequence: CASSGGPEHPYEQYF. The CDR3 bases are TGTGCCAGCAGTGGGGGCCCAGAGCACCCCTACGAGCAGTACTTC.

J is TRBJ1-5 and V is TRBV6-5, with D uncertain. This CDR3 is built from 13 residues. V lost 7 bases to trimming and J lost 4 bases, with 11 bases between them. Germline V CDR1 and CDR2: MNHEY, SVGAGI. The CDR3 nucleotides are TGTGCCAGCAATAGGGAGATTAATCAGCCCCAGCATTTT. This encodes CASNREINQPQHF.

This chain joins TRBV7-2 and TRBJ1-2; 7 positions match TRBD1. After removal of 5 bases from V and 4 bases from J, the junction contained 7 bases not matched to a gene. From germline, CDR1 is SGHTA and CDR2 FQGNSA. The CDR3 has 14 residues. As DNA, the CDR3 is TGTGCCAGCAGCCCACGGGACAGCCCCTATGGCTACACCTTC. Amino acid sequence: CASSPRDSPYGYTF.

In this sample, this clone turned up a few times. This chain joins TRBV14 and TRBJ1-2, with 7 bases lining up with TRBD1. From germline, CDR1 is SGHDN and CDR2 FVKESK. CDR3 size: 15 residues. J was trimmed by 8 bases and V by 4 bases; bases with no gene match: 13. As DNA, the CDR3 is TGTGCCAGCAGCCGCCGACAGGGAAGTCTGGAAGGCTACACCTTC. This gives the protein CASSRRQGSLEGYTF.

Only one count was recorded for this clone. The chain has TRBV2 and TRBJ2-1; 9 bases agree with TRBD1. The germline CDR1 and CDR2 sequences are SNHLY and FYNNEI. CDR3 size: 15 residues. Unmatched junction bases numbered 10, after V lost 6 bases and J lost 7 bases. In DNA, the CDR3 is TGTGCCAGCAGCCTTGGACAGGGGAGTTTGAATGAGCAGTTCTTC. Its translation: CASSLGQGSLNEQFF.

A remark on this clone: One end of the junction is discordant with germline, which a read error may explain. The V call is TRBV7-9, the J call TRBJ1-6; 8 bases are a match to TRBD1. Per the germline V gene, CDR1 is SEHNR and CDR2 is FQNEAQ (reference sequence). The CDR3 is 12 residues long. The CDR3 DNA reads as TGTGCCAGCAGCCAGGACGCAGGGGGCCAATACTTT. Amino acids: CASSQDAGGQYF.

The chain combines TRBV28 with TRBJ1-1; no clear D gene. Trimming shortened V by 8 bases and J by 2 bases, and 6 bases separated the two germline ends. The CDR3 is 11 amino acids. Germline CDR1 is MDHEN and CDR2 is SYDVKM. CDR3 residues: CASGTNTEAFF. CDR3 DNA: TGTGCCAGCGGTACTAACACTGAAGCTTTCTTT. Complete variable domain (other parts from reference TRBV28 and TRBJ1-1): DVKVTQSSRYLVKRTGEKVFLECVQDMDHENMFWYRQDPGLGLRLIYFSYDVKMKEKGDIPEGYSVSREKKERFSLILESASTNQTSMYLCASGTNTEAFFGQGTRLTVV.

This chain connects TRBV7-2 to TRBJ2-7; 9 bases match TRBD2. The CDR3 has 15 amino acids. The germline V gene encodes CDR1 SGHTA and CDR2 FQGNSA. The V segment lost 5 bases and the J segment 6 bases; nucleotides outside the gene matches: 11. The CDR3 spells CASSHYSRGGSEQYF. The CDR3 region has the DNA TGTGCCAGCAGCCACTACTCGCGGGGGGGCAGCGAGCAGTACTTC.

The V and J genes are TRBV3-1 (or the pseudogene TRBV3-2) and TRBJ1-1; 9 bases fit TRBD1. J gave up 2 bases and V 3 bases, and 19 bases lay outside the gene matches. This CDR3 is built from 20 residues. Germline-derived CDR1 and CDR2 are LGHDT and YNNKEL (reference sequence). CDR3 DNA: TGTGCCAGCAGCCACGACCCGGGACAGGGCTTTTACGGGGTTAACACTGAAGCTTTCTTT. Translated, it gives CASSHDPGQGFYGVNTEAFF.

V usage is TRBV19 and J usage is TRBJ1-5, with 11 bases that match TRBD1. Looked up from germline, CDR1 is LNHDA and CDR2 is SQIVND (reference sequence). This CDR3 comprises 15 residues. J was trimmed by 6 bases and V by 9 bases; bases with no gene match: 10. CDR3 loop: CASADGTGGGQPQHF. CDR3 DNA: TGTGCCAGCGCTGACGGGACAGGGGGAGGTCAGCCCCAGCATTTT.

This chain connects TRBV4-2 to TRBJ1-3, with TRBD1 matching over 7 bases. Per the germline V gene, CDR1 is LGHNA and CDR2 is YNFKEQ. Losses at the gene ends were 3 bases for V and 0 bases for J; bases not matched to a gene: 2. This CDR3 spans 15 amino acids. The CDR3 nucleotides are TGTGCCAGCAGCCAGGCAGGGGGCTCTGGAAACACCATATATTTT. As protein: CASSQAGGSGNTIYF.

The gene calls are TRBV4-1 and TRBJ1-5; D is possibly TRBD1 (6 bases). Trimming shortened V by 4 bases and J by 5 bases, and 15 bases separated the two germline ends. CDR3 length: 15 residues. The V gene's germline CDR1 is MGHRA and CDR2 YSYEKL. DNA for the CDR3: TGCGCCAGCAGCCGAACAGGGAAAGAGGATCAGCCCCAGCATTTT. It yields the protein CASSRTGKEDQPQHF.

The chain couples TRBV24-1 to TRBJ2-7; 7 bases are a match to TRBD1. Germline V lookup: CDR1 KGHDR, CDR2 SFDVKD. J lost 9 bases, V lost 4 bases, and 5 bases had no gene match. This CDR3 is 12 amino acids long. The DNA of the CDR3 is TGTGCCACCAGTGAGGCTGGGACAGCGCAGTACTTC. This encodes CATSEAGTAQYF.

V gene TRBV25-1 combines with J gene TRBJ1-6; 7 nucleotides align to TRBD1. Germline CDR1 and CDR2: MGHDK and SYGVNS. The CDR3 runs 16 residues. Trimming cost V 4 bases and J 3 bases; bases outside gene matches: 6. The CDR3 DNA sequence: TGTGCCAGCAGTGGGGGGACAGTTAGCTATAATTCACCCCTCCACTTT. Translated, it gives CASSGGTVSYNSPLHF.